The clone carrying this T cell receptor beta chain has a handful of counts. This sample was included in a study of chronic HIV infection and antiretroviral therapy. TCRdb re-derived calls from the 5' RACE reads in MiXCR, one entry per CDR3 protein. This table has more than 40,000 distinct CDR3 sequences, about a fifth appearing once. This CDR3 has 15 residues. Germline-derived CDR1 and CDR2 are LGHDT and YNNKEL (reference sequence). V was clipped by 3 bases and J by 6 bases; unmatched bases: 5. The source material was peripheral blood. The receptor was isolated from an adult who had HIV and had not received antiretroviral therapy, or was an uninfected healthy control (not recorded which). The chain carries TRBV3-1 and TRBJ2-1, with TRBD1 matching over 10 bases. The CDR3 loop reads CASSHRDRGINEQFF. The CDR3 nucleotides are TGTGCCAGCAGCCATCGGGACAGGGGCATCAATGAGCAGTTCTTC.